Below, one T cell receptor (beta chain) is given with its context. PCR amplification relied on 60 Vbeta primers (plus 13 Jbeta primers). Method: immunoSEQ multiplex PCR; TCRdb's copy keeps in-frame clones and lacks some. Of some 130,000 clones in the sample, about 80% were seen once. The record originates from a study of cytomegalovirus exposure and HLA in healthy donors. Sequences were obtained from PBMCs. This clonotype originated in a man aged 35 to 55 in good health and CMV-seropositive.

In DNA, the CDR3 is TGTGCCAGCAGTTCAGGACAGGGGTACGTCTACGAGCAGTACTTC. Protein product: CASSSGQGYVYEQYF. The chain is built from TRBV6-1 and TRBJ2-7; 9 bases agree with TRBD1. CDR1 is MNHNS, CDR2 SASEGT, per germline. V trimming: 5 bases; J trimming: 3 bases; junction bases outside the gene matches: 8. There are 15 residues in the CDR3.